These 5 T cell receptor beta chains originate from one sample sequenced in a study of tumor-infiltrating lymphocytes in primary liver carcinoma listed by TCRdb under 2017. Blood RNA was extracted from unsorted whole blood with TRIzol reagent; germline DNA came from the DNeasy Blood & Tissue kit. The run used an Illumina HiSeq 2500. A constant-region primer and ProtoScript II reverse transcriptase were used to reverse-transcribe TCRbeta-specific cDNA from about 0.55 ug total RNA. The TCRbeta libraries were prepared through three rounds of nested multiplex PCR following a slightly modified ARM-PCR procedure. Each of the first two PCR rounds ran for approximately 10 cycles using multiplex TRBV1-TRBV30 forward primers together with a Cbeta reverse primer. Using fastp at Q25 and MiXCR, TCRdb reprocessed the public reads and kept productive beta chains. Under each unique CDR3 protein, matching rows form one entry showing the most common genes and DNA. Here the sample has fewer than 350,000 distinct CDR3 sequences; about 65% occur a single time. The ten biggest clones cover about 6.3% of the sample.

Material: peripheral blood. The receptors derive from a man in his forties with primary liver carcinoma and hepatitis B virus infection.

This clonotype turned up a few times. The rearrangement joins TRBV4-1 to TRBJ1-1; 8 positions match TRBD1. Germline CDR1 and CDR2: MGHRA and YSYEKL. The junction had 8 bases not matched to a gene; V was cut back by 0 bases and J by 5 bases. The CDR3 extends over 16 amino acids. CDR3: CASSQDHQGAGTEAFF. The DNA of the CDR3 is TGCGCCAGCAGCCAAGATCATCAGGGGGCAGGGACTGAAGCTTTCTTT.

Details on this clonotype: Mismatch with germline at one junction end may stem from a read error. The CDR3 is CTSSFGTNTRELFF. CDR3 nucleotides: TGTACCAGCAGCTTTGGTACGAACACCCGGGAGCTGTTTTTT. The chain links TRBV11-2 to TRBJ2-2; D gene ambiguous. Germline CDR1 and CDR2: SGHAT and FQNNGV. The CDR3 covers 14 residues.

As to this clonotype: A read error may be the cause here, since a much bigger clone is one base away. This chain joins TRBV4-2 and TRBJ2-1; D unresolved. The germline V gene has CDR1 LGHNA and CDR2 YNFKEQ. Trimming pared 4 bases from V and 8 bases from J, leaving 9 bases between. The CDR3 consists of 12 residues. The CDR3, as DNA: TGTGCCAGCAGCCCAGCCTGGGATGAGCAGTTCTTC. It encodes CASSPAWDEQFF.

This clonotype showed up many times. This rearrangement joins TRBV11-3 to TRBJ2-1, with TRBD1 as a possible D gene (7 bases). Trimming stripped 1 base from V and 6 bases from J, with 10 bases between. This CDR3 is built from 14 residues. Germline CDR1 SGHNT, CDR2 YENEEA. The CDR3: CASSLGRGANEQFF. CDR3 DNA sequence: TGTGCCAGCAGCTTAGGCAGGGGGGCCAATGAGCAGTTCTTC.

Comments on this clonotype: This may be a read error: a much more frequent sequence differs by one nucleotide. The CDR3 region is CASVPGRGLETQYF. The CDR3 bases are TGTGCCAGCGTCCCTGGACGGGGGCTTGAGACCCAGTACTTC. The V gene is TRBV6-5, the J gene TRBJ2-5; either TRBD1 or TRBD2 may supply D (6 bases each). V shed 8 bases and J shed 5 bases, with 18 bases lying between them. The germline gives CDR1 MNHEY, CDR2 SVGAGI. The length of the CDR3 is 14 residues.